This T cell receptor beta chain was recovered during a study of T cells after yellow fever vaccination. TCRdb redid the calling of the 5' RACE reads with MiXCR, one entry per CDR3 protein. The data show 450,000 to 650,000 distinct CDR3 sequences, with approximately 13% seen just once and 11% to 15% held by the top ten. Looked up from germline, CDR1 is SGHRS and CDR2 is YFSETQ. After removal of 5 bases from V and 8 bases from J, the junction contained 13 bases not matched to a gene. The length of the CDR3 is 16 residues. The input for sequencing was PBMCs, taken on the day of the yellow fever booster vaccination. The rearrangement uses TRBV5-1 and TRBJ1-4; 9 positions agree with TRBD1. This receptor was obtained from a man between 25 and 39 years old who received the YFV17D yellow fever vaccine. CDR3 in DNA: TGCGCCAGCAGTAATCAGCCGGGACAGGGAGGCGAAAAACTGTTTTTT. The encoded protein is CASSNQPGQGGEKLFF.